These 8 T cell receptor beta chains were sequenced from one sample in a study of shared clonotypes between healthy human individuals. Assay used: immunoSEQ multiplex PCR; TCRdb lists only in-frame clones, some missing. The sample has about 2 million clones, 85% to 95% seen once. The specimen sequenced was naive CD4+ T cells sorted from blood. Subset noted: CD45RA+ positively selected. These receptors all come from a man between 18 and 35 years old in good health.

V and J are TRBV2 and TRBJ1-3; D remains ambiguous. Per germline, CDR1 SNHLY and CDR2 FYNNEI. The CDR3 consists of 13 residues. The CDR3 reads CAPGKDSGNTIYF. As DNA, the CDR3 is TGTGCTCCCGGCAAGGACTCTGGAAACACCATATATTTT.

The chain combines TRBV5-1 with TRBJ1-1; 7 bases are shared with TRBD1. The CDR3 consists of 15 residues. The V and J ends lost 0 bases and 5 bases, in that order; junction bases with no gene match: 7. CDR1 and CDR2 (germline): SGHRS, YFSETQ. CDR3 bases: TGCGCCAGCAGCTTGGCCCAGCAGGGGGTGACTGAAGCTTTCTTT. Encoded protein: CASSLAQQGVTEAFF. Supplemented by reference TRBV5-1 and TRBJ1-1, the full variable domain reads KAGVTQTPRYLIKTRGQQVTLSCSPISGHRSVSWYQQTPGQGLQFLFEYFSETQRNKGNFPGRFSGRQFSNSRSEMNVSTLELGDSALYLCASSLAQQGVTEAFFGQGTRLTVV.

V gene TRBV6-5 combines with J gene TRBJ1-6, with unresolved D. Looked up from germline, CDR1 is MNHEY and CDR2 is SVGAGI. Trimming removed 6 bases from V and 8 bases from J, with 14 bases in between. The CDR3 consists of 14 residues. The CDR3 region has the DNA TGTGCCAGCAGAGGAGGCCGAAACCATTCACCCCTCCACTTT. This encodes CASRGGRNHSPLHF.

The rearrangement uses TRBV5-1 and TRBJ2-3, with 9 bases fitting TRBD1. Per the germline V gene, CDR1 is SGHRS and CDR2 is YFSETQ. After removal of 5 bases from V and 5 bases from J, the junction contained 6 bases not matched to a gene. The CDR3 is 14 residues long. The CDR3 loop is CASSFGQGLDTQYF. For the CDR3, the DNA is TGCGCCAGCAGTTTCGGACAGGGGTTAGATACGCAGTATTTT. Supplemented by reference TRBV5-1 and TRBJ2-3, the full variable domain reads KAGVTQTPRYLIKTRGQQVTLSCSPISGHRSVSWYQQTPGQGLQFLFEYFSETQRNKGNFPGRFSGRQFSNSRSEMNVSTLELGDSALYLCASSFGQGLDTQYFGPGTRLTVL.

The chain has TRBV11-2 and TRBJ2-2, with 10 bases matching TRBD2. This CDR3 is built from 17 residues. Trimming at V came to 1 base and at J to 6 bases, leaving 8 bases not matched to a gene. CDR1 SGHAT and CDR2 FQNNGV come from the germline V gene. The CDR3 sequence: CASSLGQSGRGAGELFF. CDR3 sequence (DNA): TGTGCCAGCAGCTTAGGTCAAAGCGGGAGGGGAGCCGGGGAGCTGTTTTTT.

The chain couples TRBV18 to TRBJ1-5; tentatively, D is TRBD1 (5 bases). Trimming cost V 2 bases and J 2 bases, with 13 bases left between them. CDR3 size: 16 residues. Germline V lookup: CDR1 KGHSH, CDR2 LQKENI. The CDR3 region is CASSPGIQGGNQPQHF. The CDR3 DNA sequence: TGTGCCAGCTCACCAGGAATTCAGGGTGGCAATCAGCCCCAGCATTTT.

This chain links TRBV6-5 with TRBJ2-7; D is tentatively TRBD1 or TRBD2 (5 bases each). CDR1 and CDR2 (germline): MNHEY, SVGAGI. This CDR3 spans 14 amino acids. Trimming took off 6 bases at V and 3 bases at J, with 15 bases between the two ends. CDR3 sequence: CASRQFRGYYEQYF. CDR3 DNA: TGTGCCAGCAGACAATTCCGGGGCTACTACGAGCAGTACTTC.

Concerning this clone itself: Other DNA variants within this sample encode the same CDR3. This chain links TRBV6-5 with TRBJ2-1; TRBD2 matches 8 bases. This CDR3 has 13 amino acids. The germline CDR1 and CDR2 sequences are MNHEY and SVGAGI. The V gene end was trimmed by 7 bases and the J gene end by 3 bases; junction bases not matched to a gene: 2. Written as DNA, the CDR3 is TGTGCCAGCACTCGGGGGGGCTACAATGAGCAGTTCTTC. Translating it yields CASTRGGYNEQFF.